The sequence of this TCR beta chain was determined in a study of human T cells and chemical hapten exposure. TCRdb reprocessed the RACE reads with MiXCR, giving one entry per CDR3 protein. The sample has 150,000 to 200,000 distinct CDR3 sequences, approximately 26% seen once. Time point defined: patch test 3, about 24 weeks after DPC sensitization. Noted treatment: therapeutic diphenylcyclopropenone sensitization with weekly scalp DPC. There are 16 residues in the CDR3. Germline V lookup: CDR1 DFQATT, CDR2 SNEGSKA (reference sequence). V was cut by 6 bases and J by 0 bases, with 18 bases left in between.

V and J are TRBV20-1 and TRBJ2-1; D perhaps matches TRBD2 (6 bases). This receptor was taken from a woman aged 35 to 49 with alopecia areata. Some clones in this sample may be carry-over from other donors' samples. The starting material was whole blood, obtained in connection with sensitization to the hapten diphenylcyclopropenone (DPC). Here the CDR3 reads CSALSRDGSSYNEQFF. CDR3 bases: TGCAGTGCCCTCTCTCGGGACGGGAGCTCCTACAATGAGCAGTTCTTC.